This T cell receptor beta chain is drawn from a study of early stage breast cancer tumors. In the study overall: ER+/PR+/HER2- status applied to about 70% of the 16 invasive breast tumors. Among roughly twelve ER+/PR+/HER2- tumors, eight were ductal, four lobular.

Note on this clone: What it binds is unknown.

Study-level results: Enriched TCRB sequences shared across patients were mostly commonly generated sequences.

The assay was immunoSEQ multiplex PCR, and TCRdb's table has in-frame clones only and misses some. Here the sample spans approximately 11,000 clones, more than 60% being singletons. There are 14 residues in the CDR3. Germline CDR1 LGHNA, CDR2 YSLEER. Trimming stripped 1 base from V and 5 bases from J, with 10 bases between. The V call is TRBV4-3, the J call TRBJ2-3; no clear D. The receptor was isolated from a person aged 65 to 85 with breast cancer. Source material: breast tumor tissue. For the CDR3, the DNA is TGCGCCAGCAGCCAAGTAACAGAACTAGATACGCAGTATTTT. Its protein product is CASSQVTELDTQYF.